Listed below are T cell receptor beta chains from one sample, sequenced in a study of blood T cells in healthy people across ages. TCRdb called the 5' RACE reads again in MiXCR, with one record for every CDR3 protein. Among about 780,000 distinct CDR3 sequences listed, more than 35% were seen once. Sequencing was carried out using blood. The source of these receptors is a man older than 75 in good health. CDR3s include the opening cysteine and the closing phenylalanine or tryptophan. Fields, in order: D gene, J gene, CDR3 length, clone size, V gene, CDR3 protein, CDR3 DNA. D genes are given only for firm matches. Rows may omit the clone size; those that give it use once, few, many or a size class.

TRBD1	TRBJ1-2	14	few	TRBV6-2/TRBV6-3	CASTKPGQGYGYTF	TGTGCCAGCACCAAACCGGGACAGGGCTATGGCTACACCTTC
-	TRBJ2-7	13	-	TRBV4-3	CASSQARVEEQYF	TGCGCCAGCAGCCAAGCCCGGGTCGAGGAGCAGTACTTC
-	TRBJ2-7	15	-	TRBV5-1	CASSGGLPAYNEQYF	TGCGCCAGCAGCGGCGGACTACCGGCTTACAATGAGCAGTACTTC
-	TRBJ1-2	16	-	TRBV7-9	CASSLGVVVANYGYTF	TGTGCCAGCAGCTTAGGTGTCGTCGTAGCTAACTATGGCTACACCTTC
TRBD2	TRBJ2-1	16	few	TRBV29-1	CSVDWTSGRAWNEQFF	TGCAGCGTTGACTGGACTAGCGGGAGGGCCTGGAATGAGCAGTTCTTC
-	TRBJ1-2	15	-	TRBV7-6	CASSLGGGDNYGYTF	TGTGCCAGCAGCTTAGGAGGGGGGGATAACTATGGCTACACCTTC
-	TRBJ2-7	13	-	TRBV5-1	CASATLFSGEQYF	TGCGCCAGCGCCACTCTCTTTAGCGGCGAGCAGTACTTC
-	TRBJ2-5	14	once	TRBV20-1	CSARAQSQQETQYF	TGCAGTGCTAGAGCTCAGTCACAGCAGGAGACCCAGTACTTC
-	TRBJ1-1	13	few	TRBV6-6	CASSLSGQYEAFF	TGTGCCAGCAGCCTATCCGGACAGTATGAAGCTTTCTTT
-	TRBJ1-5	12	-	TRBV20-1	CSVRQGEQPQHF	TGCAGTGTTCGGCAGGGTGAACAGCCCCAGCATTTT
-	TRBJ2-3	14	few	TRBV5-1	CASSLEAVPDTQYF	TGCGCCAGCAGCTTGGAGGCAGTCCCAGATACGCAGTATTTT
TRBD1	TRBJ2-3	17	few	TRBV10-3	CAISRGQGAENTDTQYF	TGTGCCATCAGTCGTGGGCAGGGGGCCGAGAACACAGATACGCAGTATTTT
-	TRBJ2-5	12	-	TRBV7-3	CASSFPGEEQYF	TGTGCCAGCAGCTTCCCGGGAGAAGAGCAGTACTTC
TRBD1	TRBJ2-5	14	-	TRBV29-1	CSAPDRGFQETQYF	TGCAGCGCCCCGGACAGGGGATTCCAAGAGACCCAGTACTTC
-	TRBJ2-5	14	few	TRBV9	CASSVATGQETQYF	TGTGCCAGCAGCGTAGCTACAGGACAAGAGACCCAGTACTTC
-	TRBJ2-5	13	once	TRBV10-3	CAISEGARVTQYF	TGTGCCATCAGTGAAGGGGCTAGAGTGACCCAGTACTTC
-	TRBJ2-3	15	-	TRBV12-3/TRBV12-4	CASSPHWARADTQYF	TGTGCCAGCAGCCCCCACTGGGCCCGCGCAGATACGCAGTATTTT
TRBD2	TRBJ2-3	16	-	TRBV20-1	CSASRQTSEDTDTQYF	TGCAGTGCTTCAAGACAGACTAGCGAAGACACAGATACGCAGTATTTT
-	TRBJ2-7	11	-	TRBV10-3	CAISEGTEQYF	TGTGCCATCAGTGAGGGGACAGAGCAGTACTTC
-	TRBJ2-5	12	few	TRBV29-1	CSVGSGQETQYF	TGCAGCGTTGGAAGCGGCCAAGAGACCCAGTACTTC
TRBD2	TRBJ2-5	15	-	TRBV29-1	CSVEDPPRGVKTQYF	TGCAGCGTTGAAGATCCTCCCCGGGGGGTTAAGACCCAGTACTTC
-	TRBJ2-7	15	once	TRBV5-6	CASSLVGQDFYEQYF	TGTGCCAGCAGCTTGGTCGGGCAGGATTTCTACGAGCAGTACTTC
-	TRBJ1-5	16	few	TRBV7-2	CASTPTSRYSNQPQHF	TGTGCCAGCACCCCTACCTCCCGGTATAGCAATCAGCCCCAGCATTTT
-	TRBJ2-7	16	few	TRBV4-2	CASSQEFLASSYEQYF	TGTGCCAGCAGCCAAGAATTCCTAGCGAGCTCCTACGAGCAGTACTTC